The 18 T cell receptor beta chains in this list originate from one sample, sequenced in a study of T-cell memory formation after mild COVID-19. Each CDR3 protein gets one entry after TCRdb re-called the 5' RACE reads with MiXCR. Altogether roughly 250,000 distinct CDR3 sequences are present, over 15% being singletons, with the ten largest covering 20% to 25%. Sequencing was performed on PBMCs or a T cell subset sorted from them (not recorded which). The receptor set was obtained from a man in his late teens or twenties who had mild COVID-19 (a few samples of this study predate the infection). Cell type and time point are not known.

This clonotype was observed a handful of times. The chain is built from TRBV11-1 and TRBJ2-2; D is perhaps TRBD1 (5 bases). Germline lookup yields CDR1 SGHAT and CDR2 FQDESV (reference sequence). CDR3 size: 15 residues. V gave up 2 bases and J gave up 7 bases, with 14 bases separating them. In DNA, the CDR3 is TGTGCCAGCAGCTTACTCCCTCTCCAGGGCGGGGAGCTGTTTTTT. It translates to CASSLLPLQGGELFF.

This clonotype was seen more than once but under ten times. The chain employs TRBV6-1 and TRBJ2-6; D possibly uses TRBD1 or TRBD2 (6 bases each). Per germline, CDR1 MNHNS and CDR2 SASEGT. The CDR3 has 17 amino acids. Trimming stripped 4 bases from V and 0 bases from J, with 13 bases between. CDR3 loop: CASSGGGHFSGANVLTF. The CDR3 DNA reads TGTGCCAGCAGTGGTGGGGGGCACTTCTCTGGGGCCAACGTCCTGACTTTC.

The genes are TRBV24-1 and TRBJ1-2, with D perhaps TRBD1 (6 bases). Germline assignment: CDR1 KGHDR and CDR2 SFDVKD. V dropped 3 bases and J dropped 8 bases, with 12 bases sitting between them. This CDR3 has 13 residues. The chain's CDR3 is CATSDQQGRGYTF. Written as DNA, the CDR3 is TGTGCCACCAGTGATCAACAGGGAAGAGGCTACACCTTC.

The chain is built from TRBV4-1 and TRBJ1-2; no clear D. In germline, CDR1 is MGHRA, CDR2 YSYEKL. The CDR3 is 14 residues long. The germline V and J ends were trimmed by 4 bases and 8 bases, with 17 bases remaining between them. In DNA, the CDR3 is TGCGCCAGCAGCCCACGCGGGCTCACCGGGGGCTACACCTTC. It translates to CASSPRGLTGGYTF.

CDR3: CASREPGTGGRTQYF. DNA for the CDR3: TGTGCCAGCAGAGAACCCGGGACAGGGGGGCGTACGCAGTATTTT. The chain employs TRBV12-3 or TRBV12-4 and TRBJ2-3, with 11 bases lining up with TRBD1. There are 15 residues in the CDR3. J lost 8 bases, V lost 6 bases, and 10 bases had no gene match.

The chain links TRBV6-5 to TRBJ2-3; TRBD2 matches at 9 bases. With V trimmed by 0 bases and J by 7 bases, 8 bases remained unmatched. The V gene's germline CDR1 is MNHEY and CDR2 SVGAGI. This CDR3 comprises 16 residues. The CDR3: CASSYSASGVSYTQYF. The CDR3 DNA follows: TGTGCCAGCAGTTACTCGGCTAGCGGGGTATCGTATACGCAGTATTTT.

This clonotype was found a few times. The chain is built from TRBV20-1 and TRBJ1-3; D call uncertain. With 3 bases removed from V and 7 bases from J, the gap between germline ends came to 10 bases. From germline, CDR1 is DFQATT and CDR2 SNEGSKA (reference sequence). This CDR3 is built from 12 residues. This CDR3 is CSASPDLNTIYF. Written as DNA, the CDR3 is TGCAGTGCTAGTCCGGATCTGAACACCATATATTTT.

In its sample, this clonotype was seen a few times. The V gene is TRBV5-1, the J gene TRBJ2-5; D possibly corresponds to TRBD1 (6 bases). This CDR3 is 14 amino acids long. Between the trimmed V and J ends, which lost 1 base and 1 base, there was a span of 8 bases. Germline CDR1 SGHRS, CDR2 YFSETQ. CDR3 protein: CASSLRQVQETQYF. The DNA for the CDR3 is TGCGCCAGCAGCTTGAGACAGGTCCAAGAGACCCAGTACTTC.

The J gene is TRBJ2-1, the V gene TRBV6-6, with TRBD2 matching 9 bases. Germline-derived CDR1 and CDR2 are MNHNY and SVGAGI (reference sequence). J lost 4 bases, V lost 5 bases, and 3 bases had no gene match. CDR3 length: 14 amino acids. The CDR3 sequence: CASSSGGLYNEQFF. The CDR3 DNA follows: TGTGCCAGCAGTAGCGGGGGGCTGTACAATGAGCAGTTCTTC.

This clonotype showed up just a few times. The chain links TRBV12-3 or TRBV12-4 to TRBJ2-7; D perhaps matches TRBD2 (5 bases). V was clipped by 8 bases and J by 1 base, with 12 bases between them. CDR3 length: 13 residues. The CDR3 nucleotides are TGTGCCAGCTCTCCGGGAATTTCCTACGAGCAGTACGTC. The encoded protein is CASSPGISYEQYV.

This clonotype occurred a few times. The chain couples TRBV4-1 to TRBJ1-4, with D uncertain. Germline CDR1 MGHRA, CDR2 YSYEKL. Trimming left V 3 bases short and J 6 bases short, with 11 bases between. The CDR3 consists of 14 residues. CDR3 coding DNA: TGCGCCAGCAGCCAGCTGGGAGCAGATGAAAAACTGTTTTTT. It specifies CASSQLGADEKLFF.

This clonotype came up a few times. This rearrangement joins TRBV29-1 to TRBJ2-7, with 7 bases matching TRBD1. V lost 7 bases and J lost 1; bases outside the gene matches: 4. Germline V gene data show CDR1 as SQVTM and CDR2 as ANQGSEA. This CDR3 contains 12 residues. As DNA, the CDR3 is TGCAGCGGGCGACAGGGTTCCTACGAGCAGTACTTC. The encoded protein is CSGRQGSYEQYF.

V usage is TRBV2 and J usage is TRBJ2-7, with D tentatively TRBD2 (6 bases). Trimming shortened V by 7 bases and J by 9 bases, and 16 bases separated the two germline ends. Looked up from germline, CDR1 is SNHLY and CDR2 is FYNNEI. The CDR3 contains 12 residues. The CDR3 sequence is CASKLSGGRQYV. The CDR3, as DNA: TGTGCCAGCAAGCTATCCGGGGGACGGCAGTACGTC.

This sequence joins TRBV2 and TRBJ1-5; D may be TRBD1 (5 bases). V dropped 4 bases and J dropped 5 bases, with 12 bases sitting between them. Looked up from germline, CDR1 is SNHLY and CDR2 is FYNNEI. The CDR3 totals 14 residues. This CDR3 reads CASSVGVGYQPQHF. The CDR3 DNA reads TGTGCCAGCAGTGTGGGGGTCGGATATCAGCCCCAGCATTTT.

CDR3 nucleotides: TGCGCCAGCAGCTTGGTGGGCGGACGAAGCACAGATACGCAGTATTTT. Translated: CASSLVGGRSTDTQYF. V gene TRBV5-1 combines with J gene TRBJ2-3, with unresolved D. Germline V CDR1 and CDR2: SGHRS, YFSETQ. The CDR3 extends over 16 amino acids. V lost 0 bases to trimming and J lost 0 bases, with 11 bases between them.

The sample holds a few counts of this clonotype. The chain links TRBV28 to TRBJ2-3, with a tentative D call TRBD2 (6 bases). Germline CDR1 MDHEN, CDR2 SYDVKM. The CDR3 sequence is 16 residues long. CDR3 bases: TGTGCGAGCCGGTTGGCTAGCGCAACAAACACAGATACGCAGTATTTT. Translated: CASRLASATNTDTQYF.

This chain links TRBV14 with TRBJ2-3, with D possibly matching TRBD2 (7 bases). Germline CDR1 and CDR2: SGHDN and FVKESK. V was shortened by 2 bases and J by 5 bases, with 17 bases between the two germline ends. The CDR3 length is 16 residues. CDR3 nucleotide sequence: TGTGCCAGCAGCCAAATTGAGGGGGGGCCAGGAGATACGCAGTATTTT. Protein product: CASSQIEGGPGDTQYF.

This clonotype was seen a handful of times. V is TRBV18 and J is TRBJ1-6; 10 bases fit TRBD1. The V gene's germline CDR1 is KGHSH and CDR2 LQKENI. CDR3 length equals 13 residues. V shed 0 bases and J 13 bases; nucleotides not matched to a gene: 0. The CDR3 nucleotides read TGTGCCAGCTCACCACCGGACAGGGGGCCCCTCCACTTT. It encodes CASSPPDRGPLHF.